This TCR beta chain was identified during a study of CD8+ T cells in alopecia areata. The authors extracted RNA and reverse transcribed it into cDNA as the sequencing template. Here immunoSEQ multiplex PCR was the method, and the copy in TCRdb shows in-frame clones only, minus some. The sample holds some 80,000 clones, 60% to 70% seen once. Sample treatment: oral pan-JAK inhibitor, 5-10 mg twice daily. The CDR3 runs 15 residues. From germline, CDR1 is MDHEN and CDR2 SYDVKM. Trimming removed 2 bases from V and 5 bases from J, with 12 bases in between. This clonotype originated in a human donor with alopecia areata. Sequences were derived from CD8+ T cells sorted from blood, sampled at week 24, from a patient treated with tofacitinib. The chain recombines TRBV28 with TRBJ1-4, with a tentative D call TRBD1 (6 bases). The CDR3 region is CASSLGDTRNEKLFF. DNA of the CDR3: TGTGCCAGCAGTTTAGGGGACACCAGAAATGAAAAACTGTTTTTT.